The TCR beta chain under discussion was sequenced for a study of Ad26.COV2.S vaccination and SARS-CoV-2 variants. Study-wide context: Among those in the COV1001 Ad26.COV2.S trial arm was the donor. Into the muscle, Ad26.COV2.S was dosed once or twice, 56 days apart. Study-level points and caveats: Breadth of non-spike TCRs did not differ between vaccinees and placebo recipients.

Treatment denoted: 15 to 20 received Ad26.COV2.S at low or high dose, single or two shots; several received placebo; per-sample allocation not given. Samples were taken on day 63 after the first vaccine or placebo injection. It was an adult aged 18-55 years in Boston who was the donor. A word on this clone: Its target is unknown.

The V end lost 0 bases, the J end lost 5 bases, and 8 bases lay between the germline ends. In germline, CDR1 is GTSNPN, CDR2 SVGIG (reference sequence). This CDR3 region has 13 residues. Generated by immunoSEQ multiplex PCR, the TCRdb table keeps only in-frame clones and is missing some. This repertoire shows almost 400,000 clones, 89% found once; its top ten account for 1.9%. This receptor was taken from a person between 18 and 59 years old who received the Ad26.COV2.S COVID-19 vaccine or a placebo. This specimen was peripheral blood, taken in a trial of Ad26.COV2.S vaccine versus placebo. The rearrangement uses TRBV30 and TRBJ2-1, with D uncertain. CDR3 region: CAWSVAKNNEQFF. CDR3 DNA: TGTGCCTGGAGTGTAGCGAAAAACAATGAGCAGTTCTTC.